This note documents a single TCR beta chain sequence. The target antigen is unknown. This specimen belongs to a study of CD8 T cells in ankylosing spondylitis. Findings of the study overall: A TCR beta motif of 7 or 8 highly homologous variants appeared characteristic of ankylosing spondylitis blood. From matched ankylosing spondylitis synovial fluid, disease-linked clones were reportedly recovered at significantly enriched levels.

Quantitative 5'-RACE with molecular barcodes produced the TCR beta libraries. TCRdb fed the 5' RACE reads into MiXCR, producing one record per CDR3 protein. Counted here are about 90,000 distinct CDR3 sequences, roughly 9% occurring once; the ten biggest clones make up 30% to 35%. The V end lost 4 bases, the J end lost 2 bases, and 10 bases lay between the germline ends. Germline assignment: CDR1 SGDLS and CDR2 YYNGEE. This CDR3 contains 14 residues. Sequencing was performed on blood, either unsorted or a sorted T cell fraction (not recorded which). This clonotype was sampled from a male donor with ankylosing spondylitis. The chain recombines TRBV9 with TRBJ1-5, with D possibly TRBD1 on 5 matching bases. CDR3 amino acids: CASSTGAGNQPQHF. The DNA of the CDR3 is TGTGCCAGCAGCACCGGGGCAGGCAATCAGCCCCAGCATTTT.